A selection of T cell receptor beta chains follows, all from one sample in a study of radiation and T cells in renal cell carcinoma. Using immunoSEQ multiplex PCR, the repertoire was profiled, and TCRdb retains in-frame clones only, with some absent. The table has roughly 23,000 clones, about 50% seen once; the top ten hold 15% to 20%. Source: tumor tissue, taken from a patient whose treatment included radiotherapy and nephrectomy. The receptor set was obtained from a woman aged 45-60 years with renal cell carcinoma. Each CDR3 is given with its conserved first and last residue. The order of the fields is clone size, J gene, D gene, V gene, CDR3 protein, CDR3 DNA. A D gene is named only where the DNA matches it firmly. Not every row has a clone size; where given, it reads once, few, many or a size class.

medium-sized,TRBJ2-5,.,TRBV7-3,CASSLTPQETQYF,TGTGCCAGCAGCTTAACTCCGCAAGAGACCCAGTACTTC
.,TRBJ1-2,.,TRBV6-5,CASSYYGFGYTF,TGTGCCAGCAGTTACTACGGGTTTGGCTACACCTTC
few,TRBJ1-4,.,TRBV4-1,CASSPRVEDEKLFF,TGCGCCAGCAGCCCCAGGGTGGAAGATGAAAAACTGTTTTTT
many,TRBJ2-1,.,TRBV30,CAWSVTGGAYNEQFF,TGTGCCTGGAGTGTAACTGGCGGAGCCTACAATGAGCAGTTCTTC
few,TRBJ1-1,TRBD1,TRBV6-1,CASRLRQGNTEAFF,TGTGCCAGCCGACTCCGACAGGGGAACACTGAAGCTTTCTTT
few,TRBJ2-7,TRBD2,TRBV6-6,CASSYQASGGRYEQYF,TGTGCCAGCAGTTACCAGGCTAGCGGGGGGAGGTACGAGCAGTACTTC
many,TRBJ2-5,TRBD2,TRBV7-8,CASSLAGGFGETQYF,TGTGCCAGCAGCTTAGCGGGGGGGTTTGGAGAGACCCAGTACTTC
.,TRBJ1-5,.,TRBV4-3,CASSQDKESGANQPQHF,TGCGCCAGCAGCCAAGATAAGGAGTCAGGGGCTAATCAGCCCCAGCATTTT
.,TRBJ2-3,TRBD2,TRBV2,CASPLHSGSSTDTQYF,TGTGCCAGCCCGCTCCATAGCGGGTCTAGCACAGATACGCAGTATTTT
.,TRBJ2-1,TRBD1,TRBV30,CAWNIPGQLSYNEQFF,TGTGCCTGGAATATCCCGGGACAGTTATCCTACAATGAGCAGTTCTTC
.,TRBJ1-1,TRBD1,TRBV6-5,CASRFPGGTEAFF,TGTGCCAGCAGGTTTCCAGGGGGGACTGAAGCTTTCTTT